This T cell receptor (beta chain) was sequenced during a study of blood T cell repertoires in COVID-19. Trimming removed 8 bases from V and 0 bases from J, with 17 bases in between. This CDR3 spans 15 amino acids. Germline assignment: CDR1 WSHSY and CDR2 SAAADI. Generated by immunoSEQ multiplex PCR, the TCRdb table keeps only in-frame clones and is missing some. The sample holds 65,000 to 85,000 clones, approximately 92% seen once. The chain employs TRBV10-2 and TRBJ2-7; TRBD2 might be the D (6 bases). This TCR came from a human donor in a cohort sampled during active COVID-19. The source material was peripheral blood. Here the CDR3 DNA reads TGCGCCAGCTCCGAGGGACTTAGAAGCTCCTACGAGCAGTACTTC. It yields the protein CASSEGLRSSYEQYF.